Listed below are T cell receptor beta chains from one sample, sequenced in a study of long-term antiretroviral therapy in people with HIV. Sequencing used immunoSEQ multiplex PCR; TCRdb keeps in-frame clones, though not all of them. The table lists fewer than 40,000 clones, 85% to 90% of them singletons. Source: unsorted PBMCs, taken 3.1 years after starting antiretroviral therapy. Every receptor here comes from a woman aged 45 to 65 with HIV. Each CDR3 is given with its conserved first and last residue. A D gene is named only where the DNA matches it firmly. Size values are once, few and many counts, or a class for expanded clones, and some rows have none.

V gene: TRBV4-1
CDR3 length: 15
D gene: -
clone size: -
J gene: TRBJ2-3
CDR3 protein: CASSLRGSSTDTQYF
CDR3 DNA: TGCGCCAGCAGCCTGAGGGGTTCCAGCACAGATACGCAGTATTTT

V gene: TRBV29-1
CDR3 length: 11
D gene: -
clone size: -
J gene: TRBJ2-3
CDR3 protein: CSVDRMDTQYF
CDR3 DNA: TGCAGCGTTGATCGCATGGATACGCAGTATTTT

V gene: TRBV7-8
CDR3 length: 16
D gene: TRBD1
clone size: -
J gene: TRBJ1-1
CDR3 protein: CASSPRDREWPTEAFF
CDR3 DNA: TGTGCCAGCAGCCCGCGGGACAGGGAATGGCCCACTGAAGCTTTCTTT

V gene: TRBV30
CDR3 length: 14
D gene: -
clone size: -
J gene: TRBJ2-1
CDR3 protein: CAWSEGNTYNEQFF
CDR3 DNA: TGTGCCTGGAGTGAGGGGAATACCTACAATGAGCAGTTCTTC

V gene: TRBV27
CDR3 length: 14
D gene: -
clone size: -
J gene: TRBJ1-2
CDR3 protein: CASSLLGRGYGYTF
CDR3 DNA: TGTGCCAGCAGTTTGTTGGGTAGGGGCTATGGCTACACCTTC

V gene: TRBV4-2
CDR3 length: 17
D gene: TRBD1
clone size: -
J gene: TRBJ1-5
CDR3 protein: CASSQVRGPGQTQPQHF
CDR3 DNA: TGTGCCAGCAGCCAAGTAAGGGGGCCGGGACAGACTCAGCCCCAGCATTTT

V gene: TRBV5-8
CDR3 length: 15
D gene: -
clone size: -
J gene: TRBJ2-2
CDR3 protein: CASSFGTRHTGELFF
CDR3 DNA: TGTGCCAGCAGCTTCGGGACAAGACACACCGGGGAGCTGTTTTTT

V gene: TRBV7-2
CDR3 length: 16
D gene: TRBD2
clone size: once
J gene: TRBJ2-1
CDR3 protein: CASSLEGTSGGHEQFF
CDR3 DNA: TGTGCCAGCAGCTTAGAAGGGACTAGCGGGGGCCATGAGCAGTTCTTC

V gene: TRBV30
CDR3 length: 15
D gene: TRBD1
clone size: -
J gene: TRBJ1-4
CDR3 protein: CAWSEGQGNNEKLFF
CDR3 DNA: TGTGCCTGGAGTGAGGGACAGGGGAACAATGAAAAACTGTTTTTT

V gene: TRBV7-2
CDR3 length: 14
D gene: -
clone size: -
J gene: TRBJ2-7
CDR3 protein: CASSRQVVPYEQYF
CDR3 DNA: TGTGCCAGCAGCCGACAGGTGGTCCCCTACGAGCAGTACTTC

V gene: TRBV5-4
CDR3 length: 14
D gene: TRBD2
clone size: -
J gene: TRBJ2-7
CDR3 protein: CASSLSSGGYEQYF
CDR3 DNA: TGTGCCAGCAGCCTGTCTAGCGGGGGCTACGAGCAGTACTTC

V gene: TRBV29-1
CDR3 length: 17
D gene: TRBD1
clone size: -
J gene: TRBJ2-3
CDR3 protein: CSVEGTGLGGDTDTQYF
CDR3 DNA: TGCAGCGTTGAAGGGACAGGTTTGGGTGGGGACACAGATACGCAGTATTTT

V gene: TRBV13
CDR3 length: 15
D gene: -
clone size: few
J gene: TRBJ1-2
CDR3 protein: CASSLARRGFYGYTF
CDR3 DNA: TGTGCCAGCAGCTTAGCTCGCAGGGGTTTCTATGGCTACACCTTC

V gene: TRBV7-9
CDR3 length: 13
D gene: TRBD1
clone size: -
J gene: TRBJ2-1
CDR3 protein: CASSPRDSNEQFF
CDR3 DNA: TGTGCCAGCAGCCCCCGGGACAGCAATGAGCAGTTCTTC

V gene: TRBV6-4
CDR3 length: 14
D gene: -
clone size: -
J gene: TRBJ1-1
CDR3 protein: CASSDSSRGTEAFF
CDR3 DNA: TGTGCCAGCAGTGACTCGAGTAGGGGCACTGAAGCTTTCTTT

V gene: TRBV11-2
CDR3 length: 16
D gene: -
clone size: -
J gene: TRBJ2-3
CDR3 protein: CASSLGTRGATDTQYF
CDR3 DNA: TGTGCCAGCAGCTTAGGGACTAGGGGGGCCACAGATACGCAGTATTTT

V gene: TRBV7-3
CDR3 length: 15
D gene: -
clone size: -
J gene: TRBJ2-1
CDR3 protein: CASSLGPDLYNEQFF
CDR3 DNA: TGTGCCAGCAGCTTAGGACCGGACCTCTACAATGAGCAGTTCTTC

V gene: TRBV7-3
CDR3 length: 15
D gene: TRBD1
clone size: -
J gene: TRBJ1-1
CDR3 protein: CASSLSGGANTEAFF
CDR3 DNA: TGTGCCAGCAGCTTGTCAGGGGGCGCGAACACTGAAGCTTTCTTT

V gene: TRBV7-9
CDR3 length: 9
D gene: -
clone size: -
J gene: TRBJ1-1
CDR3 protein: CASPDRAFF
CDR3 DNA: TGTGCCAGCCCGGACCGGGCTTTCTTT

V gene: TRBV30
CDR3 length: 13
D gene: -
clone size: -
J gene: TRBJ1-2
CDR3 protein: CAWNPRQGMGYTF
CDR3 DNA: TGTGCCTGGAATCCGCGGCAGGGGATGGGCTACACCTTC

V gene: TRBV5-4
CDR3 length: 16
D gene: -
clone size: few
J gene: TRBJ1-6
CDR3 protein: CASSLDAGRGSSPLHF
CDR3 DNA: TGTGCCAGCAGCTTGGACGCTGGCAGGGGCTCTTCACCCCTCCACTTT

V gene: TRBV9
CDR3 length: 13
D gene: -
clone size: once
J gene: TRBJ2-7
CDR3 protein: CASSVAGGREQYF
CDR3 DNA: TGTGCCAGCAGCGTAGCTGGGGGTCGGGAGCAGTACTTC

V gene: TRBV30
CDR3 length: 15
D gene: -
clone size: -
J gene: TRBJ1-2
CDR3 protein: CAWSVKGNGGYGYTF
CDR3 DNA: TGTGCCTGGAGTGTAAAGGGTAACGGGGGCTATGGCTACACCTTC

V gene: TRBV7-3
CDR3 length: 14
D gene: -
clone size: -
J gene: TRBJ2-4
CDR3 protein: CASSHPDRPNIQYF
CDR3 DNA: TGTGCCAGCAGCCACCCTGACAGACCAAACATTCAGTACTTC

V gene: TRBV5-1
CDR3 length: 15
D gene: -
clone size: -
J gene: TRBJ1-3
CDR3 protein: CASSLAGGSGNTIYF
CDR3 DNA: TGCGCCAGCAGCTTGGCCGGAGGCTCTGGAAACACCATATATTTT

V gene: TRBV10-3
CDR3 length: 15
D gene: -
clone size: -
J gene: TRBJ2-1
CDR3 protein: CAINYGGPSYNEQFF
CDR3 DNA: TGTGCCATCAACTACGGGGGGCCCTCCTACAATGAGCAGTTCTTC

V gene: TRBV29-1
CDR3 length: 12
D gene: TRBD1
clone size: once
J gene: TRBJ2-7
CDR3 protein: CSVGTGNYEQYF
CDR3 DNA: TGCAGCGTTGGGACAGGGAACTACGAGCAGTACTTC

V gene: TRBV10-3
CDR3 length: 15
D gene: -
clone size: -
J gene: TRBJ2-5
CDR3 protein: CAISESRGGGETQYF
CDR3 DNA: TGTGCCATCAGTGAGTCGAGAGGGGGAGGAGAGACCCAGTACTTC

V gene: TRBV7-6
CDR3 length: 10
D gene: -
clone size: -
J gene: TRBJ2-7
CDR3 protein: CATPTYEQYF
CDR3 DNA: TGTGCCACTCCGACCTACGAGCAGTACTTC

V gene: TRBV18
CDR3 length: 11
D gene: -
clone size: -
J gene: TRBJ2-7
CDR3 protein: CASSSAYEQYF
CDR3 DNA: TGTGCCAGCTCGTCGGCCTACGAGCAGTACTTC

V gene: TRBV27
CDR3 length: 15
D gene: -
clone size: -
J gene: TRBJ1-5
CDR3 protein: CASSLLSEYNQPQHF
CDR3 DNA: TGTGCCAGCAGTTTATTGTCAGAGTACAATCAGCCCCAGCATTTT

V gene: TRBV5-4
CDR3 length: 15
D gene: -
clone size: once
J gene: TRBJ2-5
CDR3 protein: CASSWSTQAWETQYF
CDR3 DNA: TGTGCCAGCAGCTGGAGTACCCAGGCCTGGGAGACCCAGTACTTC

V gene: TRBV6-1
CDR3 length: 13
D gene: -
clone size: once
J gene: TRBJ1-1
CDR3 protein: CASSTGSVSEAFF
CDR3 DNA: TGTGCCAGCAGTACAGGGTCGGTCTCTGAAGCTTTCTTT

V gene: TRBV19
CDR3 length: 16
D gene: -
clone size: -
J gene: TRBJ2-3
CDR3 protein: CASQQTQGRGADTQYF
CDR3 DNA: TGTGCCAGTCAACAGACCCAGGGGCGTGGGGCAGATACGCAGTATTTT

V gene: TRBV7-6
CDR3 length: 15
D gene: -
clone size: -
J gene: TRBJ1-4
CDR3 protein: CASSLKRMANEKLFF
CDR3 DNA: TGTGCCAGCAGCTTAAAAAGGATGGCTAATGAAAAACTGTTTTTT

V gene: TRBV5-5
CDR3 length: 16
D gene: -
clone size: few
J gene: TRBJ2-7
CDR3 protein: CASSPLVSGASYEQYF
CDR3 DNA: TGTGCCAGCAGCCCACTCGTGTCAGGGGCTAGCTACGAGCAGTACTTC

V gene: TRBV7-9
CDR3 length: 13
D gene: TRBD1
clone size: -
J gene: TRBJ1-1
CDR3 protein: CASSLGTDTEAFF
CDR3 DNA: TGTGCCAGCAGCCTTGGGACAGACACTGAAGCTTTCTTT

V gene: TRBV5-3
CDR3 length: 17
D gene: -
clone size: -
J gene: TRBJ1-1
CDR3 protein: CARSFPHRQTLNTEAFF
CDR3 DNA: TGTGCCAGAAGCTTTCCCCACCGACAGACGCTGAACACTGAAGCTTTCTTT

V gene: TRBV7-2
CDR3 length: 16
D gene: -
clone size: -
J gene: TRBJ2-7
CDR3 protein: CASSLEPARASYEQYF
CDR3 DNA: TGTGCCAGCAGCTTAGAGCCGGCCAGGGCCAGCTACGAGCAGTACTTC

V gene: TRBV27
CDR3 length: 13
D gene: -
clone size: -
J gene: TRBJ1-3
CDR3 protein: CASSPSRGNTIYF
CDR3 DNA: TGTGCCAGCAGTCCATCAAGGGGAAACACCATATATTTT

V gene: TRBV5-1
CDR3 length: 15
D gene: -
clone size: -
J gene: TRBJ1-1
CDR3 protein: CASSYQDLDNTEAFF
CDR3 DNA: TGCGCCAGCAGCTATCAGGACCTAGATAACACTGAAGCTTTCTTT

V gene: TRBV19
CDR3 length: 13
D gene: -
clone size: -
J gene: TRBJ1-5
CDR3 protein: CASSINYNQPQHF
CDR3 DNA: TGTGCCAGTAGTATTAACTACAATCAGCCCCAGCATTTT